This passage covers 3 T cell receptor beta chains from one sample sequenced in a study of shared clonotypes between healthy human individuals. Clones were sequenced by immunoSEQ multiplex PCR, and TCRdb holds only the in-frame ones, with some missing. The data contain 800,000 to 1,200,000 clones, around 78% of them seen just once; the ten biggest clones take up under 0.6%. The sample was memory CD4+ T cells from PBMCs. Subset denoted: CD45RA-negative fraction. All receptors derive from a man between 18 and 35 years old in good health. Some clones in this sample may be carry-over from other donors' samples.

V gene TRBV7-6 combines with J gene TRBJ2-3; 8 nucleotides match TRBD2. Trimming took 3 bases from V and 0 from J; bases not matched to a gene: 5. There are 16 residues in the CDR3. Germline V gives CDR1 SGHVS, CDR2 FNYEAQ. DNA for the CDR3: TGTGCCAGCAGCTTTCTAGCGGGTTCTAGCACAGATACGCAGTATTTT. Its protein product is CASSFLAGSSTDTQYF.

The table lists this clone with many counts. The V and J genes are TRBV9 and TRBJ1-3; D possibly corresponds to TRBD1 (6 bases). The V end was cut by 3 bases, the J end by 9 bases, with 16 bases between. The CDR3 loop spans 14 amino acids. Germline V gives CDR1 SGDLS, CDR2 YYNGEE. The CDR3 sequence is CASSEGTRTATIYF. CDR3 coding DNA: TGTGCCAGCAGCGAGGGGACCAGGACAGCCACCATATATTTT.

This clone was counted between two and nine times. The gene calls are TRBV5-6 and TRBJ1-2, with D unclear. CDR1 and CDR2 (germline): SGHDT, YYEEEE. Deletions cut 0 bases from V and 8 bases from J, with 11 bases between. The CDR3 spans 13 residues. The CDR3 nucleotides read TGTGCCAGCAGCTTGGAGCCAGGTTGGGGCTACACCTTC. This codes for CASSLEPGWGYTF.